The present T cell receptor (beta chain) was sequenced within a study of identical twins. Points from the study as a whole: Fewer insertions characterized abundant cord blood beta clonotypes, whereas memory repertoires showed none. Possibly, invariant MAIT and iNKT cells partly confounded zero-insertion analyses. Interpretation of the results relied on cross-sectional statistical analysis and not on following the same donors.

Addition of a universal primer site occurred through template switching, and cDNA carried unique molecular identifiers. TCRdb re-derived calls from the 5' RACE reads in MiXCR, one entry per CDR3 protein. The sample has about 280,000 distinct CDR3 sequences, roughly 8.6% seen once; the top ten hold approximately 2%. The CDR3 runs to 14 residues. The germline V gene encodes CDR1 ENHRY and CDR2 SYGVKD. V was clipped by 4 bases and J by 8 bases; unmatched bases: 4. This clonotype was detected ten times or more. Its antigen remains unidentified. Another study also made use of these data, one on yellow fever vaccine responses in identical twins.

The chain links TRBV10-3 to TRBJ2-1; TRBD2 matches at 11 bases. This clonotype was sampled from a woman in her late teens or twenties in good health. The sample consisted of memory (CD45RO+) T cells sorted from blood. For the CDR3, the DNA is TGTGCCATCAGTGTGACTAGCGGGATGGATGAGCAGTTCTTC. Its translation is CAISVTSGMDEQFF.